This T cell receptor (beta chain) is drawn from a study of Graves' ophthalmopathy and Graves' hyperthyroidism. Investigators amplified TCR beta CDR3 regions from RNA transcripts. First-round RT-PCR with HTBI primers preceded a second-round multiplex PCR. TCRdb redid the calling of the multiplex PCR reads with MiXCR, one entry per CDR3 protein. In the table there are a few hundred thousand distinct CDR3 sequences, 17% of which are singletons. This clonotype occurred many times. The CDR3 length is 12 residues. The ends were cut back, 7 bases at V and 5 bases at J, with 9 bases in the middle. This TCR was recovered from an adult woman with stable Graves' hyperthyroidism. Sequences were obtained from peripheral blood. The V call is TRBV12-3 or TRBV12-4, the J call TRBJ1-5; unclear D gene. DNA for the CDR3: TGTGCCAGCAATCAGGCATATCAGCCCCAGCATTTT. Protein product: CASNQAYQPQHF.